This T cell receptor (beta chain) emerged from a study of human T cells and chemical hapten exposure. Specified time point: pre-sensitization, week 0. Treatment reported: therapeutic diphenylcyclopropenone sensitization with weekly scalp DPC. Germline-derived CDR1 and CDR2 are LGHDT and YNNKEL (reference sequence). V was cut by 2 bases and J by 3 bases, with 11 bases left in between. This CDR3 comprises 15 residues. This clonotype was observed a handful of times. From the RACE reads, TCRdb called clonotypes with MiXCR, one entry per CDR3 protein. The sample consists of 85,000 to 130,000 distinct CDR3 sequences, 12% of them appearing once.

The material sequenced was whole blood, taken in connection with sensitization to the hapten diphenylcyclopropenone (DPC). This sequence was found in a woman aged 45-59 years with alopecia areata. Some clones in this sample may be carry-over from other donors' samples. The V and J genes are TRBV3-1 and TRBJ1-5; D uncertain. The CDR3 region has the DNA TGTGCCAGCAGCCAAAACCCGCTGAACAATCAGCCCCAGCATTTT. Amino acid sequence: CASSQNPLNNQPQHF.